The rows below give T cell receptor beta chains drawn from one sample of a study of cytomegalovirus exposure and HLA in healthy donors. This table comes from immunoSEQ multiplex PCR, and its TCRdb copy is limited to in-frame clones, with some not included. The sample carries 150,000 to 200,000 clones, roughly four fifths recorded once. Sequences were obtained from PBMCs. Receptors originate from a woman in her 30s in good health and CMV-seronegative. Both conserved end residues are part of each CDR3. D genes are given only for firm matches. A clone size is listed for some rows: how often the clone was seen (once, few, many), or a class if it is expanded.

NA,TRBJ2-7,once,TRBV28,TGTGCCAGCACTCTGACCGGGATCCAAGCCTACGAGCAGTACTTC,CASTLTGIQAYEQYF
NA,TRBJ1-1,NA,TRBV29-1,TGCAGCGTTGTATCGTCGCACGGTACTGAAGCTTTCTTT,CSVVSSHGTEAFF
NA,TRBJ1-6,NA,TRBV7-2,TGTGCCAGCAGCTTAGAGGTGGGGCAGAGTTCACCCCTCCACTTT,CASSLEVGQSSPLHF
TRBD2,TRBJ2-3,NA,TRBV9,TGTGCCAGCAGCGTTCCAGCGGGAGGGATCGGCACAGATACGCAGTATTTT,CASSVPAGGIGTDTQYF
TRBD1,TRBJ2-7,NA,TRBV25-1,TGTGCCAGCAGTCCCGGGACAGGAGGTCGCTACGAGCAGTACTTC,CASSPGTGGRYEQYF
TRBD1,TRBJ1-6,NA,TRBV7-9,TGTGCCAGCAGCAAGACAGGGGATAATTCACCCCTCCACTTT,CASSKTGDNSPLHF
NA,TRBJ2-7,few,TRBV25-1,TGTGCCAGCAGTCCTCAGGGAGGAAAGCAGTACTTC,CASSPQGGKQYF
TRBD1,TRBJ2-7,once,TRBV28,TGTGCCAGCAGTGCTGGGACAGCCGGATCCTACGAGCAGTACTTC,CASSAGTAGSYEQYF
TRBD1,TRBJ2-7,NA,TRBV5-1,TGCGCCAGCAGCCCGGGACAGGGGCCCTCCTACGAGCAGTACTTC,CASSPGQGPSYEQYF
TRBD1,TRBJ2-3,few,TRBV19,TGTGCCAGTAGGAGAGACAGGGCGTCTTTAGATACGCAGTATTTT,CASRRDRASLDTQYF
NA,TRBJ2-5,once,TRBV7-2,TGTGCCAGCAGCTTAGACTACCGTGGAGAGACCCAGTACTTC,CASSLDYRGETQYF
NA,TRBJ2-6,NA,TRBV10-3,TGTGCCATCAGGGCCACGACAATAAGCTCTGGGGCCAACGGCCTGACTTTC,CAIRATTISSGANGLTF
NA,TRBJ2-5,NA,TRBV5-1,TGCGCCAGCAGCTTGGGGCAGCAAGAGACCCAGTACTTC,CASSLGQQETQYF
NA,TRBJ1-5,NA,TRBV28,TGTGCCAGCAGTGCAAGCAGGGGTATAGGCAATCAGCCCCAGCATTTT,CASSASRGIGNQPQHF
NA,TRBJ1-4,NA,TRBV5-5,TGTGCCAGCAGCTTTGGAAATTACCAGGTGGAAAAACTGTTTTTT,CASSFGNYQVEKLFF
NA,TRBJ2-2,NA,TRBV7-2,TGTGCCAGCAGCTTCTATCCCTCGGGGTCCACCGGGGAGCTGTTTTTT,CASSFYPSGSTGELFF
NA,TRBJ2-7,NA,TRBV10-3,TGTGCCATCAGTGCCCAGGGCTACGAGCAGTACTTC,CAISAQGYEQYF
NA,TRBJ1-1,NA,TRBV7-2,TGTGCCAGCAGCTTAGGACAGAACACTGAAGCTTTCTTT,CASSLGQNTEAFF
TRBD2,TRBJ2-5,NA,TRBV7-2,TGTGCCAGCGGCAGGGGCGGGGGGGGAGAGACCCAGTACTTC,CASGRGGGGETQYF
NA,TRBJ2-7,NA,TRBV19,TGTGCCAGTACCTCAGGTTACGAGCAGTACTTC,CASTSGYEQYF
TRBD1,TRBJ1-4,NA,TRBV6-5,TGTGCCAGCAGTCGACAGGGGGAAAAACTGTTTTTT,CASSRQGEKLFF
TRBD1,TRBJ1-2,NA,TRBV29-1,TGCAGCGTTGTCGGGACAGCCAACTATGGCTACACCTTC,CSVVGTANYGYTF
NA,TRBJ2-3,NA,TRBV6-5,TGTGCCAGCAGTTACTCGGGGCAGTACACAGATACGCAGTATTTT,CASSYSGQYTDTQYF
TRBD1,TRBJ1-1,NA,TRBV5-1,TGCGCCAGCAGCTTGGCTGGGACAGGGGTCACTGAAGCTTTCTTT,CASSLAGTGVTEAFF
TRBD2,TRBJ2-7,few,TRBV4-3,TGCGCCAGCAGCCAAGAGCCAGCGGGGGGGCCCTACGAGCAGTACTTC,CASSQEPAGGPYEQYF
TRBD1,TRBJ2-5,NA,TRBV7-9,TGTGCCAGCAGCTTTGTAGCTTCGACAGGGGACCTAGAGACCCAGTACTTC,CASSFVASTGDLETQYF
NA,TRBJ2-5,once,TRBV28,TGTGCCAGCATCAGAGATAGGGGAGGGGGACTCCAGTACTTC,CASIRDRGGGLQYF